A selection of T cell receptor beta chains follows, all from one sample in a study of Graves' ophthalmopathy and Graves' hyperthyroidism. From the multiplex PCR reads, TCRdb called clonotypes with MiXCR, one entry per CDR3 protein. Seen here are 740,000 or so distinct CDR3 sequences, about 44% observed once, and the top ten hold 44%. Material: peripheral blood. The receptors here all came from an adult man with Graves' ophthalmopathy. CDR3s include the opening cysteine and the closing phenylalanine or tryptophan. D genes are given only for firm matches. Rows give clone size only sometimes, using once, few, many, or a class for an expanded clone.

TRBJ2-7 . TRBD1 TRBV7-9 CASSLTGRGKAEQYF TGTGCCAGCAGCTTAACAGGCAGGGGGAAAGCCGAGCAGTACTTC
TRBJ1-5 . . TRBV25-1 CGQPIPGVGYSNQPQHF TGTGGCCAGCCTATTCCGGGGGTGGGGTATAGCAATCAGCCCCAGCATTTT
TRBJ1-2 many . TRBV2 CASSESGDYGYTF TGCGCCAGCAGTGAGTCAGGGGACTATGGCTACACCTTC
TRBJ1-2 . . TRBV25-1 CASSEGGRVGIYGYTF TGTGCCAGCAGTGAAGGTGGCAGAGTTGGCATCTATGGCTACACCTTC
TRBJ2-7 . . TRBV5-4 CASSLIDRFAEQYF TGTGCCAGCAGCCTCATTGACCGCTTCGCCGAGCAGTACTTC
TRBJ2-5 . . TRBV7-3 CASSLGFEGSETQYF TGTGCCAGCAGCTTAGGTTTCGAGGGTTCCGAGACCCAGTACTTC
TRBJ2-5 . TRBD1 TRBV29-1 CSVDGQGATQYF TGCAGCGTTGATGGGCAGGGGGCGACCCAGTACTTC
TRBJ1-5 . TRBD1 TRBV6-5 CASRQGNIPYQPQHF TGTGCCAGTCGACAGGGGAACATCCCGTATCAGCCCCAGCATTTT
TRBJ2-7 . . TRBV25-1 CASSERQGKIHEQYF TGTGCCAGCAGTGAAAGGCAGGGGAAGATCCACGAGCAGTACTTC
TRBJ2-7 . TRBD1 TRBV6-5 CASSGPGQTYEQYF TGTGCCAGCAGTGGCCCGGGACAGACCTACGAGCAGTACTTC
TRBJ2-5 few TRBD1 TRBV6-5 CASSYSGQGTETQYF TGTGCCAGCAGTTACTCCGGACAGGGGACAGAGACCCAGTACTTC
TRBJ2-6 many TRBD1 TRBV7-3 CASSSDRGLTGANVLTF TGTGCCAGCAGCTCCGACAGGGGGCTTACTGGGGCCAACGTCCTGACTTTC
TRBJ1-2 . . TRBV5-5 CASSLAVGLADGYTF TGTGCCAGCAGCTTGGCGGTCGGTCTTGCGGACGGCTACACCTTC
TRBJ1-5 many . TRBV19 CASQGRGNQPQHF TGTGCCAGCCAAGGCAGGGGTAATCAGCCCCAGCATTTT
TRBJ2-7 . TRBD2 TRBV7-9 CASSQDLGTKSYEQYF TGCGCCAGCAGCCAAGATTTAGGGACTAAGTCCTACGAGCAGTACTTC
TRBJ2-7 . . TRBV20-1 CSARVAYGTRGSYEQYF TGCAGTGCTAGGGTTGCTTACGGGACCAGGGGTTCCTACGAGCAGTACTTC
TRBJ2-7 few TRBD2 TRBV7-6 CASSGSSGSSYEQYF TGTGCCAGCAGCGGCTCTAGCGGTAGCTCCTACGAGCAGTACTTC
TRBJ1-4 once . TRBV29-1 CSAGREWDATNEKLFF TGCAGCGCTGGACGGGAATGGGACGCAACTAATGAAAAACTGTTTTTT
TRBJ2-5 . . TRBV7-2 CASSSVGPGAGETQYF TGTGCCAGCAGCTCGGTTGGTCCAGGGGCGGGGGAGACCCAGTACTTC
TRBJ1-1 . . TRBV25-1 CASSFGVSTEAFF TGTGCCAGCAGTTTCGGGGTCTCCACTGAAGCTTTCTTT
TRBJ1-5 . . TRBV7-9 CASSQSPAADDQPQHF TGCGCCAGCAGCCAATCACCGGCGGCTGATGATCAGCCCCAGCATTTT
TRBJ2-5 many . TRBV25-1 CASSERGGMETQYF TGTGCCAGCAGTGAACGTGGTGGTATGGAGACCCAGTACTTC
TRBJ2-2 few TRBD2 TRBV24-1 CATSDPRLAGRTGELFF TGTGCCACCAGTGACCCTAGACTAGCGGGACGGACCGGGGAGCTGTTTTTT
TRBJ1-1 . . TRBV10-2 CSSIGVGNTEAFF TGCTCCTCCATAGGGGTGGGAAACACTGAAGCTTTCTTT
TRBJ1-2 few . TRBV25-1 CASSFTGTSSNYGYTF TGTGCCAGCAGTTTTACAGGGACATCCTCCAACTATGGCTACACCTTC
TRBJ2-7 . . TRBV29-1 CSVAVSLPEQYF TGCAGCGTTGCAGTTTCCCTCCCCGAGCAGTACTTC
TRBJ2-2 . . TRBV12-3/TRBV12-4 CASGYTRTGELFF TGTGCCAGCGGCTATACTCGCACCGGGGAGCTGTTTTTT
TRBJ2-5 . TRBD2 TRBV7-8 CASSSGTSGGIETQYF TGTGCCAGCAGCTCTGGGACTAGCGGGGGGATAGAGACCCAGTACTTC
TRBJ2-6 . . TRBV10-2 CASSESRANVLTF TGCGCCAGCAGTGAATCCAGGGCCAACGTCCTGACTTTC
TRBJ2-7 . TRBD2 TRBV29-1 CSVELAGGPTEQYF TGCAGCGTTGAACTAGCGGGAGGGCCTACCGAGCAGTACTTC
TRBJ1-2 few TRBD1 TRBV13 CASSPTGAGSYGYTF TGTGCCAGCAGCCCGACAGGGGCCGGAAGCTATGGCTACACCTTC
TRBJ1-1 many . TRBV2 CASSYYTEAFF TGTGCCAGCAGTTATTACACTGAAGCTTTCTTT
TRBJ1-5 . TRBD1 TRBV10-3 CAISERGRTTERTGTHFWPQHF TGTGCCATCAGTGAGAGGGGACGCACAACAGAAAGGACAGGGACCCACTTTTGGCCCCAGCATTTT
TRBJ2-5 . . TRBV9 CASSVGGNLQETQYF TGTGCCAGCAGCGTAGGTGGAAACCTCCAAGAGACCCAGTACTTC
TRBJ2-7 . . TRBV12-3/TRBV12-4 CASSLRGFGPYEQYF TGTGCCAGCAGTCTCAGGGGTTTCGGGCCTTACGAGCAGTACTTC
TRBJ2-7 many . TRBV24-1 CATSDAGYEQYF TGTGCCACCAGTGATGCCGGTTACGAGCAGTACTTC
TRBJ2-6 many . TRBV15 CATSRGPGLTGANVLTF TGTGCCACCAGCAGAGGTCCAGGGCTTACTGGGGCCAACGTCCTGACTTTC
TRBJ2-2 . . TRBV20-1 CSAREGRLVELFF TGCAGTGCTAGAGAAGGAAGACTGGTGGAGCTGTTTTTT
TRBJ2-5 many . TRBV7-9 CASSLDGAETQYF TGTGCCAGCAGCTTAGATGGGGCGGAGACCCAGTACTTC
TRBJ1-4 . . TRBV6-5 CASSYSTEGSLFF TGTGCCAGCAGTTACTCGACCGAAGGTAGTCTGTTTTTT
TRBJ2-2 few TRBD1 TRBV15 CATSRDRGTTGELFF TGTGCCACCAGCAGAGACAGGGGGACCACCGGGGAGCTGTTTTTT
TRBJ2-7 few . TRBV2 CASIKDGNYEQYF TGTGCCAGCATTAAAGACGGAAACTACGAGCAGTACTTC
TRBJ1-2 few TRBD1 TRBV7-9 CASSSGTGLSYGYTF TGTGCCAGCAGCTCCGGGACAGGGCTAAGCTATGGCTACACCTTC
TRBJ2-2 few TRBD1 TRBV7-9 CASSSPRDREGTGELFF TGTGCCAGCAGCTCTCCACGGGACAGGGAAGGCACCGGGGAGCTGTTTTTT
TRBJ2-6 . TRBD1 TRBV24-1 CATRGTGGHSTEAF TGTGCCACCAGAGGGACAGGGGGTCACAGCACTGAAGCTTTC
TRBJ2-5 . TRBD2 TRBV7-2 CASSLGTSGSPSWQETQYF TGTGCCAGCAGCCTCGGGACTAGCGGGAGCCCCTCGTGGCAAGAGACCCAGTACTTC
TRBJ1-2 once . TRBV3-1 CASSHGSPDNYGYTF TGTGCCAGCAGCCACGGGTCCCCCGATAACTATGGCTACACCTTC
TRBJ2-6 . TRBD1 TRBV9 CASGQDPSGANVLTF TGTGCCAGCGGACAGGACCCCTCTGGGGCCAACGTCCTGACTTTC
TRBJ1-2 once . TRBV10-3 CASSFGSGTPHF .
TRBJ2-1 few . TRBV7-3 CASSSVGSEQFF TGTGCCAGCAGCTCCGTCGGGAGTGAGCAGTTCTTC